The clone carrying this TCR beta chain was seen repeatedly, ten times or more. Amplified regions were TCR beta CDR3 sequences from RNA transcripts. First-round RT-PCR targeting the TCR CDR3 was performed with the HTBI primer set. One entry per CDR3 protein, called by TCRdb with MiXCR from the multiplex PCR reads. The sample contains about 320,000 distinct CDR3 sequences, 16% of which appear only once. Patients aged 18 to 65 had newly diagnosed hyperthyroidism that had lasted under 2 months. This record belongs to a study of T cells in Graves' hyperthyroidism and ophthalmopathy. The CDR3 spans 16 residues. J was trimmed by 3 bases and V by 5 bases; bases with no gene match: 9. Germline V gene data show CDR1 as LGHDT and CDR2 as YNNKEL (reference sequence).

This receptor was identified in a man aged 25-40 years with Graves' hyperthyroidism. V gene TRBV3-1 combines with J gene TRBJ2-3; 9 bases align to TRBD2. Sequencing input: blood. The CDR3 DNA reads TGTGCCAGCAGCGCACCGGGACTAGCTATGACAGATACGCAGTATTTT. Its protein is CASSAPGLAMTDTQYF.